These 27 T cell receptor beta chains share one sample of origin, sequenced in a study of identifying expanded T cells in peripheral blood. Assay: immunoSEQ multiplex PCR; the TCRdb copy retains only in-frame clones and omits some. The data hold roughly 90,000 clones, with 80% to 90% observed a single time. Sequences were obtained from blood. The origin of the receptors is a person aged 18-69 years in good health.

The chain recombines TRBV11-2 with TRBJ1-5; D unclear. The V end lost 0 bases, the J end lost 6 bases, and 9 bases lay between the germline ends. This CDR3 is 14 amino acids long. Germline-derived CDR1 and CDR2 are SGHAT and FQNNGV. The CDR3 DNA is TGTGCCAGCAGCTTAGACAGGTTCTTTCAGCCCCAGCATTTT. This gives the protein CASSLDRFFQPQHF. The variable domain in full, completed from reference TRBV11-2 and TRBJ1-5, reads EAGVAQSPRYKIIEKRQSVAFWCNPISGHATLYWYQQILGQGPKLLIQFQNNGVVDDSQLPKDRFSAERLKGVDSTLKIQPAKLEDSAVYLCASSLDRFFQPQHFGDGTRLSIL.

The rearrangement links TRBV27 to TRBJ2-5, with 7 bases lining up with TRBD2. With V trimmed by 3 bases and J by 2 bases, 9 bases remained unmatched. Germline CDR1 and CDR2: MNHEY and SMNVEV (reference sequence). The CDR3 totals 16 residues. Here the CDR3 reads CASSFQSGGKQETQYF. In DNA, the CDR3 is TGTGCCAGCAGTTTCCAGTCCGGGGGGAAGCAAGAGACCCAGTACTTC.

The chain is built from TRBV7-2 and TRBJ1-5; TRBD1 matches 11 bases. The ends lost 6 bases at V and 2 bases at J; junction bases unmatched: 15. Germline V gene data show CDR1 as SGHTA and CDR2 as FQGNSA. The CDR3 is made up of 19 amino acids. For the CDR3, the DNA is TGTGCCAGCAGTTTGACTGGCGGGACAGGGGGTTCGGGCAATCAGCCCCAGCATTTT. It specifies CASSLTGGTGGSGNQPQHF.

The gene calls are TRBV19 and TRBJ1-1; D unresolved. V dropped 9 bases and J dropped 0 bases, with 20 bases sitting between them. CDR3 size: 16 residues. Germline CDR1 is LNHDA and CDR2 is SQIVND (reference sequence). The CDR3 nucleotides are TGTGCCAGCACCATTAGGAGCAGGAGAATGAACACTGAAGCTTTCTTT. It translates to CASTIRSRRMNTEAFF.

V usage is TRBV5-4 and J usage is TRBJ1-3; 8 nucleotides agree with TRBD1. CDR1 is SGHNT, CDR2 YYREEE, per germline (reference sequence). The V gene end was trimmed by 3 bases and the J gene end by 2 bases; junction bases not matched to a gene: 7. This CDR3 comprises 16 residues. CDR3 residues: CASSSLQGATGNTIYF. The CDR3 coding sequence is TGTGCCAGCAGCTCCCTCCAGGGGGCAACTGGAAACACCATATATTTT.

The chain employs TRBV6-1 and TRBJ2-7; the D gene is possibly TRBD2 (5 bases). From germline, CDR1 is MNHNS and CDR2 SASEGT. Trimming shortened V by 7 bases and J by 3 bases, and 10 bases separated the two germline ends. This CDR3 has 12 amino acids. CDR3 nucleotide sequence: TGTGCCAGCAAGTCAGGACTCTACGAGCAGTACTTC. Protein product: CASKSGLYEQYF.

The V gene is TRBV9, the J gene TRBJ1-6; unclear D gene. V lost 6 bases, J lost 0 bases, and 7 bases lay in between. From germline, CDR1 is SGDLS and CDR2 YYNGEE. This CDR3 has 14 amino acids. This chain's CDR3 is CASNVGSYNSPLHF. CDR3 nucleotides: TGTGCCAGCAACGTGGGCTCCTATAATTCACCCCTCCACTTT.

This chain connects TRBV7-9 to TRBJ1-2; D unresolved. Germline loops: CDR1 SEHNR, CDR2 FQNEAQ (reference sequence). The CDR3 runs to 12 residues. Deletions cut 2 bases from V and 3 bases from J, with 4 bases between. The CDR3 bases are TGTGCCAGCAGCTTACAGGACTATGGCTACACCTTC. Translation: CASSLQDYGYTF.

V and J are TRBV18 and TRBJ2-3, with 8 bases fitting TRBD2. The length of the CDR3 is 14 residues. Germline V gene lookup returns CDR1 KGHSH and CDR2 LQKENI. Trimming at V came to 3 bases and at J to 7 bases, leaving 6 bases not matched to a gene. CDR3 protein: CASSPRGGGNTQYF. The CDR3 DNA follows: TGTGCCAGCTCACCTCGGGGGGGCGGAAATACGCAGTATTTT.

This chain links TRBV28 with TRBJ1-5; TRBD1 might be the D (6 bases). The length of the CDR3 is 18 residues. The V end lost 3 bases, the J end lost 1 base, and 19 bases lay between the germline ends. CDR1 and CDR2 from the germline V gene are MDHEN and SYDVKM. In nucleotides, the CDR3 is TGTGCCAGCAGTTTCGGAGGGGGTGTTGGGGGCAGCAATCAGCCCCAGCATTTT. Protein sequence: CASSFGGGVGGSNQPQHF.

The rearrangement joins TRBV5-4 to TRBJ1-2; D ambiguous. The V gene's germline CDR1 is SGHNT and CDR2 YYREEE (reference sequence). V lost 0 bases, J lost 7 bases, and 10 bases lay in between. CDR3 size: 13 residues. CDR3 residues: CASSLGGYGGYTF. For the CDR3, the DNA is TGTGCCAGCAGCTTGGGTGGTTATGGTGGCTACACCTTC.

The rearrangement joins TRBV11-3 to TRBJ2-2; D is unclear. In germline, CDR1 is SGHNT, CDR2 YENEEA. CDR3 length equals 14 residues. V lost 5 bases and J lost 0, with 7 bases in between. The CDR3 coding sequence is TGTGCCAGCAGCCCAAGGACGAACACCGGGGAGCTGTTTTTT. This sequence encodes CASSPRTNTGELFF.

This clone was seen only a few times. The chain links TRBV4-3 to TRBJ1-6, with D hard to call. Trimming removed 0 bases from V and 5 bases from J, with 11 bases in between. The CDR3 covers 16 residues. Germline CDR1 LGHNA, CDR2 YSLEER. The CDR3 nucleotides read TGCGCCAGCAGCCAAGATCTGGCCCAGGATAATTCACCCCTCCACTTT. Residues: CASSQDLAQDNSPLHF.

For the CDR3, the DNA is TGCGCCAGCAGCCAAGATGATACCCTAGGTGAGCAGTTCTTC. Translation: CASSQDDTLGEQFF. The chain couples TRBV4-3 to TRBJ2-1, with D unresolved. Germline loops: CDR1 LGHNA, CDR2 YSLEER. V lost 0 bases and J lost 9, with 12 bases in between. The CDR3 sequence is 14 residues long.

The chain is built from TRBV25-1 and TRBJ2-7; D gene uncertain. The CDR3 runs to 12 residues. Germline V gives CDR1 MGHDK, CDR2 SYGVNS. V was trimmed by 3 bases and J by 3 bases, leaving 6 bases between them. In DNA, the CDR3 is TGTGCCAGCAGTGAGGACCTCTACGAGCAGTACTTC. It specifies CASSEDLYEQYF.

The rearrangement links TRBV4-1 to TRBJ2-7; 7 nucleotides match TRBD1. From germline, CDR1 is MGHRA and CDR2 YSYEKL. This CDR3 is 15 amino acids long. The V segment lost 3 bases and the J segment 5 bases; nucleotides outside the gene matches: 10. CDR3: CASSQGNRGDHEQYF. DNA for the CDR3: TGCGCCAGCAGCCAGGGAAACAGGGGCGACCACGAGCAGTACTTC.

This chain uses TRBV30 with TRBJ2-7, with D possibly being TRBD1 (6 bases). CDR3 length: 16 amino acids. Germline-derived CDR1 and CDR2 are GTSNPN and SVGIG (reference sequence). V was clipped by 2 bases and J by 2 bases, with 19 bases between them. CDR3 DNA sequence: TGTGCCTGGAGTCCATACTTGACAGGAAGCACCTACGAGCAGTACTTC. Its translation: CAWSPYLTGSTYEQYF. Full variable domain (missing parts from reference TRBV30 and TRBJ2-7): SQTIHQWPATLVQPVGSPLSLECTVEGTSNPNLYWYRQAAGRGLQLLFYSVGIGQISSEVPQNLSASRPQDRQFILSSKKLLLSDSGFYLCAWSPYLTGSTYEQYFGPGTRLTVT.

The chain couples TRBV5-1 to TRBJ2-1; 8 bases map to TRBD2. V was clipped by 2 bases and J by 0 bases; unmatched bases: 4. The germline gives CDR1 SGHRS, CDR2 YFSETQ. The CDR3 is made up of 16 amino acids. DNA for the CDR3: TGCGCCAGCAGCTTCTCCAGCGGGAGCTCCTACAATGAGCAGTTCTTC. This sequence encodes CASSFSSGSSYNEQFF. The full variable domain, with the rest looked up from reference TRBV5-1 and TRBJ2-1, is KAGVTQTPRYLIKTRGQQVTLSCSPISGHRSVSWYQQTPGQGLQFLFEYFSETQRNKGNFPGRFSGRQFSNSRSEMNVSTLELGDSALYLCASSFSSGSSYNEQFFGPGTRLTVL.

This sequence joins TRBV11-3 and TRBJ1-2; 7 nucleotides match TRBD1. The germline CDR1 and CDR2 sequences are SGHNT and YENEEA. The V segment lost 4 bases and the J segment 4 bases; nucleotides outside the gene matches: 6. This CDR3 comprises 14 residues. Here the CDR3 reads CASSWDSSVYGYTF. The CDR3 DNA sequence: TGTGCCAGCAGCTGGGACAGCTCTGTCTATGGCTACACCTTC.

J is TRBJ2-2 and V is TRBV5-5; 8 bases are shared with TRBD1. Germline loops: CDR1 SGHKS, CDR2 YYEKEE (reference sequence). The V segment lost 4 bases and the J segment 4 bases; nucleotides outside the gene matches: 15. The CDR3 has 18 amino acids. The CDR3 reads CASSRNQGATGVTGELFF. As DNA, the CDR3 is TGTGCCAGCAGCCGAAACCAGGGGGCGACAGGGGTCACCGGGGAGCTGTTTTTT.

The V and J genes are TRBV5-6 and TRBJ2-3; weak D call: TRBD2 (6 bases). CDR3 length: 12 residues. Trimming shortened V by 4 bases and J by 3 bases, and 6 bases separated the two germline ends. Germline V CDR1 and CDR2: SGHDT, YYEEEE. The CDR3 nucleotides read TGTGCCAGCAGCCGGGGGACAGATACGCAGTATTTT. Protein sequence: CASSRGTDTQYF.

The chain joins TRBV29-1 to TRBJ1-2, with D perhaps TRBD1 (5 bases). Germline V gene sequence: CDR1 SQVTM, CDR2 ANQGSEA. V was pared by 4 bases and J by 6 bases, with 21 bases between. The CDR3 runs 15 residues. In nucleotides, the CDR3 is TGCAGCGTTGCTTTTAAGGGGCGATCGGCCGATGGCTACACCTTC. Its protein product is CSVAFKGRSADGYTF.

The genes are TRBV9 and TRBJ1-2; perhaps TRBD1 as D (6 bases). The CDR3 is 19 amino acids. Germline V gene data show CDR1 as SGDLS and CDR2 as YYNGEE. Trimming stripped 4 bases from V and 2 bases from J, with 27 bases between. This CDR3 reads CASSSDKQGKGIRNYGYTF. The DNA of the CDR3 is TGTGCCAGCAGCTCCGATAAACAGGGAAAGGGCATTAGGAACTATGGCTACACCTTC.

The chain links TRBV5-8 to TRBJ2-4, with D unclear. The germline V gene encodes CDR1 SGHTS and CDR2 YDEGEE. This CDR3 has 11 amino acids. The germline V and J ends were trimmed by 4 bases and 10 bases, with 9 bases remaining between them. CDR3 in DNA: TGTGCCAGCAGCCGTTTACGGATTCAGTACTTC. As protein: CASSRLRIQYF.

The chain carries TRBV2 and TRBJ2-2; weak D call: TRBD1 (5 bases). V was clipped by 3 bases and J by 0 bases, with 17 bases between them. CDR3 size: 18 residues. Germline V gene sequence: CDR1 SNHLY, CDR2 FYNNEI. The DNA of the CDR3 is TGTGCCAGCAGTGACTCCCCTACAGGAACTTCGAACACCGGGGAGCTGTTTTTT. Translated, it gives CASSDSPTGTSNTGELFF.

The chain combines TRBV2 with TRBJ2-2; 8 nucleotides agree with TRBD1. J lost 8 bases, V lost 2 bases, and 4 bases had no gene match. The CDR3 covers 14 residues. CDR1 and CDR2 (germline): SNHLY, FYNNEI. CDR3 loop: CASSEQGATGELFF. The DNA for the CDR3 is TGTGCCAGCAGTGAACAGGGGGCGACTGGGGAGCTGTTTTTT.

This sequence joins TRBV9 and TRBJ1-5, with D perhaps matching TRBD1 (6 bases). Per germline, CDR1 SGDLS and CDR2 YYNGEE. V was clipped by 2 bases and J by 4 bases, with 13 bases between them. The CDR3 covers 15 residues. CDR3 sequence reads: CASSVEGGLNQPQHF. DNA for the CDR3: TGTGCCAGCAGCGTCGAGGGGGGGCTAAATCAGCCCCAGCATTTT.